The clone carrying this T cell receptor (beta chain) has just one count. The data originate from a study of cytomegalovirus exposure and HLA in healthy donors. The CDR3 is made up of 17 amino acids. J was trimmed by 1 base and V by 3 bases; bases with no gene match: 3. Per germline, CDR1 SGDLS and CDR2 YYNGEE. With 60 Vbeta and 13 Jbeta primers, the PCR was carried out. The data were produced by immunoSEQ multiplex PCR, yet TCRdb's version contains in-frame clones alone and is incomplete. The sample carries over 120,000 clones, 75% to 85% recorded once. V and J are TRBV9 and TRBJ2-2; 13 bases map to TRBD2. Sequenced sample: PBMCs. This sequence originates from a man aged 40-50 years in good health and CMV-seronegative. The CDR3 coding sequence is TGTGCCAGCAGCGCGGGACTAGCGGGGCAGAACACCGGGGAGCTGTTTTTT. Its protein product is CASSAGLAGQNTGELFF.